Each of the 13 T cell receptor beta chains below was sequenced from the same sample in a study of OX40 agonist ivuxolimab in advanced cancers. Measured with immunoSEQ multiplex PCR; TCRdb has only the in-frame clones, and not every one. Of around 67,000 clones in the sample, 80% were seen once. The sample in question was CD4+ or CD8+ T cells sorted from blood, obtained in a trial of the OX40 agonist ivuxolimab. All receptors derive from an adult with an advanced solid tumor such as melanoma, head and neck, liver or kidney cancer.

CDR3 residues: CASSLTDTQYF. The CDR3 DNA sequence: TGTGCCAGCAGCCTCACAGATACGCAGTATTTT. J is TRBJ2-3 and V is TRBV5-8, with D unresolved. With 4 bases removed from V and 2 bases from J, the gap between germline ends came to 2 bases. The CDR3 length is 11 residues. CDR1 SGHTS and CDR2 YDEGEE come from the germline V gene. Full variable domain (outside the CDR3, taken from reference TRBV5-8 and TRBJ2-3): EAGVTQSPTHLIKTRGQQATLRCSPISGHTSVYWYQQALGLGLQFLLWYDEGEERNRGNFPPRFSGRQFPNYSSELNVNALELEDSALYLCASSLTDTQYFGPGTRLTVL.

This clone turned up a few times. J is TRBJ1-2 and V is TRBV28, with 10 bases aligning to TRBD1. Germline V lookup: CDR1 MDHEN, CDR2 SYDVKM. V lost 3 bases to trimming and J lost 3 bases; unmatched junction nucleotides: 10. There are 17 residues in the CDR3. The CDR3 protein is CASSLMGTDRGDYGYTF. The CDR3 DNA sequence: TGTGCCAGCAGTTTGATGGGGACGGACAGGGGGGACTATGGCTACACCTTC.

The CDR3 protein is CASSLAPGYGYTF. CDR3 DNA sequence: TGTGCCAGCAGCTTGGCGCCCGGTTATGGCTACACCTTC. V usage is TRBV5-4 and J usage is TRBJ1-2, with unresolved D. CDR1 is SGHNT and CDR2 is YYREEE in the germline V gene (reference sequence). There are 13 residues in the CDR3. The V and J ends lost 0 bases and 5 bases respectively, with 8 bases between them.

The chain joins TRBV28 to TRBJ2-7, with TRBD1 matching over 8 bases. This CDR3 region has 18 residues. V dropped 6 bases and J dropped 1; count of bases not matched to a gene: 17. CDR1 and CDR2 from the germline V gene are MDHEN and SYDVKM. The CDR3 DNA sequence: TGTGCCAGCAGCCCTCCGCAGGGGGCCCCCGATAAATCCTACGAGCAGTACTTC. It yields the protein CASSPPQGAPDKSYEQYF.

This chain joins TRBV6-6 and TRBJ1-1, with 9 bases lining up with TRBD1. Per the germline V gene, CDR1 is MNHNY and CDR2 is SVGAGI (reference sequence). The V and J ends lost 5 bases and 8 bases, in that order; junction bases with no gene match: 12. The length of the CDR3 is 15 residues. CDR3 protein: CASSQPGQGQSEAFF. The CDR3 DNA reads TGTGCCAGCAGTCAACCGGGACAGGGACAATCCGAAGCTTTCTTT.

The CDR3 nucleotides read TGTGCCAGTTCCCAGGGGGCTGGCACAGATACGCAGTATTTT. Translating gives CASSQGAGTDTQYF. This chain connects TRBV28 to TRBJ2-3; 8 bases are shared with TRBD1. This CDR3 is 14 amino acids long. Losses at the gene ends were 9 bases for V and 1 base for J; bases not matched to a gene: 6. Germline V gene data show CDR1 as MDHEN and CDR2 as SYDVKM.

The rearrangement links TRBV7-9 to TRBJ1-3, with TRBD1 matching over 7 bases. With V trimmed by 1 base and J by 4 bases, 1 base remained unmatched. Germline V gives CDR1 SEHNR, CDR2 FQNEAQ (reference sequence). This CDR3 spans 14 amino acids. The CDR3 bases are TGTGCCAGCAGCTTAGTGGGACAGGGAAACACCATATATTTT. It yields the protein CASSLVGQGNTIYF.

This chain joins TRBV5-6 and TRBJ2-7, with TRBD2 as a possible D gene (5 bases). Germline assignment: CDR1 SGHDT and CDR2 YYEEEE. V lost 5 bases to trimming and J lost 2 bases, with 17 bases between them. The CDR3 totals 15 residues. The CDR3 is CASSPPGVAAYEQYV. CDR3 nucleotide sequence: TGTGCCAGCAGTCCTCCCGGGGTGGCCGCCTACGAGCAGTACGTC.

V and J are TRBV7-3 and TRBJ1-3; no reliable D call. Trimming left V 2 bases short and J 0 bases short, with 11 bases between. CDR3 size: 16 residues. Germline V lookup: CDR1 SGHTA, CDR2 FQGTGA. The CDR3 sequence is CASSLGPTGSGNTIYF. As DNA, the CDR3 is TGTGCCAGCAGCTTAGGACCGACCGGCTCTGGAAACACCATATATTTT.

The chain links TRBV6-1 to TRBJ2-3, with TRBD1 as a possible D gene (6 bases). Germline CDR1 is MNHNS and CDR2 is SASEGT. Trimming took off 6 bases at V and 3 bases at J, with 10 bases between the two ends. This CDR3 is 13 amino acids long. The CDR3 loop reads CASRDSITDTQYF. In DNA, the CDR3 is TGTGCCAGCAGGGACAGCATTACAGATACGCAGTATTTT.

This clone came up a few times. The V call is TRBV11-3, the J call TRBJ2-2, with D unresolved. The CDR3 covers 11 residues. Trimming cost V 5 bases and J 4 bases, with 2 bases left between them. Germline values: CDR1 SGHNT, CDR2 YENEEA. In DNA form, the CDR3 reads TGTGCCAGCAGCGGCACCGGGGAGCTGTTTTTT. This encodes CASSGTGELFF.

The chain links TRBV7-3 to TRBJ1-2; a possible D gene is TRBD1 (5 bases). Trimming cost V 5 bases and J 3 bases, with 7 bases left between them. The V gene's germline CDR1 is SGHTA and CDR2 FQGTGA. The CDR3 runs to 12 residues. The DNA for the CDR3 is TGTGCCAGCAGCCGGGGGGACTATGGCTACACCTTC. Its translation is CASSRGDYGYTF.

This chain joins TRBV6-5 and TRBJ1-2; the D gene is possibly TRBD1 (5 bases). Germline CDR1 and CDR2: MNHEY and SVGAGI. CDR3 length: 14 amino acids. Trimming removed 6 bases at V and 2 bases at J, with 13 bases between. In DNA, the CDR3 is TGTGCCAGCAGATTCCGGGGGTGGAACTATGGCTACACCTTC. As protein: CASRFRGWNYGYTF.